A selection of T cell receptor beta chains follows, all from one sample in a study of spatial heterogeneity in lung cancer. TCRdb reprocessed the 5' RACE reads via MiXCR and lists one record per CDR3 protein. The sample has tens of thousands of distinct CDR3 sequences, around 6.9% seen once. This specimen was PBMCs, taken at follow-up. The source of these receptors is a male donor with early-stage non-small cell lung cancer. The CDR3 runs from the conserved cysteine through the conserved F or W. A D gene is named only where the DNA matches it firmly. The size field reads once, few, many, or a class for an expanded clone.

V	D	size	J	CDR3	DNA
TRBV10-3	.	many	TRBJ2-5	CAIRSRDTPGETQYF	TGTGCCATCAGGTCCCGGGACACTCCCGGAGAGACCCAGTACTTC
TRBV20-1	TRBD2	many	TRBJ2-3	CSAFGGGYSSTDTQYF	TGCAGTGCTTTTGGCGGGGGTTATTCTAGCACAGATACGCAGTATTTT
TRBV11-2	TRBD2	many	TRBJ2-1	CASSPGTSGGAQFF	TGTGCCAGCAGCCCCGGGACTAGCGGGGGGGCGCAGTTCTTC
TRBV7-9	.	many	TRBJ2-1	CASSPLDGNEQFF	TGTGCCAGCAGCCCCCTGGACGGGAATGAGCAGTTCTTC
TRBV12-3/TRBV12-4	TRBD2	many	TRBJ2-1	CASSDTGGLYNEQFF	TGTGCCAGCAGTGACACGGGGGGACTTTACAATGAGCAGTTCTTC
TRBV5-1	.	many	TRBJ1-1	CASSTSLNTEAFF	TGCGCCAGCAGCACCTCCCTGAACACTGAAGCTTTCTTT
TRBV29-1	TRBD1	many	TRBJ2-7	CSGGQGVPYEQYF	TGCAGCGGTGGACAGGGGGTCCCCTACGAGCAGTACTTC
TRBV5-4	.	few	TRBJ1-6	CASSLGRGSNNSPLHF	TGTGCCAGCAGCTTGGGTCGGGGGTCTAATAATTCACCCCTCCACTTT
TRBV5-5	.	many	TRBJ2-4	CASSPTTNIQYF	TGTGCCAGCAGCCCGACGACGAACATTCAGTACTTC
TRBV18	TRBD2	many	TRBJ2-5	CASSPYTGNSGVQETQYF	TGTGCCAGCTCACCGTACACTGGAAATAGCGGGGTCCAAGAGACCCAGTACTTC